One T cell receptor (beta chain) is described in this entry. Clones were read by immunoSEQ multiplex PCR, and TCRdb kept only the in-frame ones, dropping some. The sample holds 100,000 to 150,000 clones, around 80% seen once. From germline, CDR1 is PRHDT and CDR2 FYEKMQ (reference sequence). Trimming stripped 3 bases from V and 1 base from J, with 12 bases between. The CDR3 spans 15 residues. This specimen comes from a study of blood T cell repertoires in COVID-19. Study at large: Both acute and convalescent COVID-19 samples were obtained from the United States, Italy and Spain.

The specimen sequenced was peripheral blood. J is TRBJ1-1 and V is TRBV13; no reliable D call. The source of this sequence is a woman in her forties or fifties with acute or convalescent COVID-19. The chain's CDR3 is CASSLVEGRNTEAFF. The CDR3 DNA reads TGTGCCAGCAGCTTGGTGGAGGGTCGGAACACTGAAGCTTTCTTT.